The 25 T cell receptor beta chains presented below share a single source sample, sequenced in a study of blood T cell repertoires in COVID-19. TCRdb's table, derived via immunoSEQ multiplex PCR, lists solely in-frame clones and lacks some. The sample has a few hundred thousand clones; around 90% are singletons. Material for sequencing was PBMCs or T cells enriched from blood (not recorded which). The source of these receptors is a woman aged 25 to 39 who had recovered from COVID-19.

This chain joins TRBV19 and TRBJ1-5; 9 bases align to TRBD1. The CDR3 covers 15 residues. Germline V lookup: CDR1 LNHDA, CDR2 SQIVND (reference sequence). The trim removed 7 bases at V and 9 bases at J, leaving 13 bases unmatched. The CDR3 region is CASNIPGQGGSPQHF. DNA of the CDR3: TGTGCCAGTAATATTCCGGGACAGGGTGGTTCGCCCCAGCATTTT.

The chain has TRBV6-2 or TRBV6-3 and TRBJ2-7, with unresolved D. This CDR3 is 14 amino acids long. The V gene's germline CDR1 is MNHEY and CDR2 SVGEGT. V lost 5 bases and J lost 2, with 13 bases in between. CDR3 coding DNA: TGTGCCAGCAGTCCCCGGAGCCGCCCCTACGAGCAGTACTTC. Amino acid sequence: CASSPRSRPYEQYF.

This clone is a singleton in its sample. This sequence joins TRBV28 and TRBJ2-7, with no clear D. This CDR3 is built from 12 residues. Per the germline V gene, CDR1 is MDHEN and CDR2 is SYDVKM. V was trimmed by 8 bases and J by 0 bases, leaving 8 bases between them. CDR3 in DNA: TGTGCCAGCCGTATGAGCTCCTACGAGCAGTACTTC. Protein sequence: CASRMSSYEQYF.

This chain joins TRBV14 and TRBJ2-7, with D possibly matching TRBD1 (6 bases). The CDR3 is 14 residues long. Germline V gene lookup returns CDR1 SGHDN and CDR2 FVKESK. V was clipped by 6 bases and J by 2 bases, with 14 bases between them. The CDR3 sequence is CASSRVRGPYEQYF. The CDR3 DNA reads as TGTGCCAGCAGTCGGGTCAGGGGCCCCTACGAGCAGTACTTC.

CDR3 in DNA: TGTGCCAGCAGCTTAGTTGCAGGGAGGAATGAGCAGTTCTTC. This codes for CASSLVAGRNEQFF. V is TRBV11-2 and J is TRBJ2-1, with TRBD2 as a possible D gene (6 bases). The germline V and J ends were trimmed by 1 base and 7 bases, with 11 bases remaining between them. Germline values: CDR1 SGHAT, CDR2 FQNNGV. The CDR3 has 14 residues.

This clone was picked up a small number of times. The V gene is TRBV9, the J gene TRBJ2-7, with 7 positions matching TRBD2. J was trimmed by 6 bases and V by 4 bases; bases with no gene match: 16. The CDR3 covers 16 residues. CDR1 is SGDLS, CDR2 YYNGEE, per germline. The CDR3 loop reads CASSPRSGGGRAEQYF. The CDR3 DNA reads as TGTGCCAGCAGCCCCCGGTCTGGGGGAGGGCGGGCCGAGCAGTACTTC.

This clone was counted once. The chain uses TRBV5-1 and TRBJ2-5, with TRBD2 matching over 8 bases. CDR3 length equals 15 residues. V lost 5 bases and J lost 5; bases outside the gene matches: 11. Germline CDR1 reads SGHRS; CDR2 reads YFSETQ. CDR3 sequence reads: CASRYPGTRYETQYF. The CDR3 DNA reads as TGCGCCAGCAGATATCCCGGGACTAGGTACGAGACCCAGTACTTC.

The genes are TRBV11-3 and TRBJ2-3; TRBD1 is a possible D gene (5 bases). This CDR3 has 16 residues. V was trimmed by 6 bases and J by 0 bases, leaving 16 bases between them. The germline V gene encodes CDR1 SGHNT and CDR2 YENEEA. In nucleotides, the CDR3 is TGTGCCAGCAGGTCCGGTCGGACACTTAGCACAGATACGCAGTATTTT. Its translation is CASRSGRTLSTDTQYF.

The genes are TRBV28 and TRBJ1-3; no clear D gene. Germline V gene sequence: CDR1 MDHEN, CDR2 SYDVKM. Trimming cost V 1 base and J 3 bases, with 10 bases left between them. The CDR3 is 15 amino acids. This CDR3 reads CASSLLGSNGNTIYF. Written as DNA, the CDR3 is TGTGCCAGCAGTTTATTGGGCAGTAATGGAAACACCATATATTTT.

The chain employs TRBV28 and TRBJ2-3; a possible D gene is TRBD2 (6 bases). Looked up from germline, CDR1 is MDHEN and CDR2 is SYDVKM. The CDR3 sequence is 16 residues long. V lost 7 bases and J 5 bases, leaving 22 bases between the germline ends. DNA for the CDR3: TGTGCCAGCAACTCTTACTCCCACCCGGGGGAAGATACGCAGTATTTT. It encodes CASNSYSHPGEDTQYF.

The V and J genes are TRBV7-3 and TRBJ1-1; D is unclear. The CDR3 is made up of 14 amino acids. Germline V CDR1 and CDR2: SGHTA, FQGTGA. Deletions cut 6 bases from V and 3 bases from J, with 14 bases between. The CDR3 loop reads CASRNTIADTEAFF. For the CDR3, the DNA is TGTGCCAGCAGAAACACAATAGCGGACACTGAAGCTTTCTTT.

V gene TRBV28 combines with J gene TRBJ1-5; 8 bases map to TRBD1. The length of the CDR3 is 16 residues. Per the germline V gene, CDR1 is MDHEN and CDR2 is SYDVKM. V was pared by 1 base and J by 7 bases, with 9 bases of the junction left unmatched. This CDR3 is CASSLSGRGHGQPQHF. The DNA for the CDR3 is TGTGCCAGCAGTTTATCCGGCAGGGGGCACGGGCAGCCCCAGCATTTT.

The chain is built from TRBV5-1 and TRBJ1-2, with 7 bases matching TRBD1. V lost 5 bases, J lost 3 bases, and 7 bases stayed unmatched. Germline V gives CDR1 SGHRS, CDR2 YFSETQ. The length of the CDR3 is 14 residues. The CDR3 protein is CASRPTGVDYGYTF. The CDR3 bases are TGCGCCAGCAGGCCAACAGGGGTAGACTATGGCTACACCTTC.

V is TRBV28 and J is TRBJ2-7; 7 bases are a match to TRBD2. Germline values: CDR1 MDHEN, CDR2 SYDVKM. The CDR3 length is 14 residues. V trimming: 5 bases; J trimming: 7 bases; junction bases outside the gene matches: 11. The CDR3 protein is CASSLGTTPGEQYF. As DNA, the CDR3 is TGTGCCAGCAGTCTCGGGACTACCCCCGGGGAGCAGTACTTC.

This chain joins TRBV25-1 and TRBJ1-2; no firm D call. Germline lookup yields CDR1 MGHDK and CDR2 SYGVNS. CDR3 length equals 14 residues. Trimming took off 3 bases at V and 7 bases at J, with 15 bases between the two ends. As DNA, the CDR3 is TGTGCCAGCAGTGACTGGCGGGATGCTGGTGGCTACACCTTC. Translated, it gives CASSDWRDAGGYTF.

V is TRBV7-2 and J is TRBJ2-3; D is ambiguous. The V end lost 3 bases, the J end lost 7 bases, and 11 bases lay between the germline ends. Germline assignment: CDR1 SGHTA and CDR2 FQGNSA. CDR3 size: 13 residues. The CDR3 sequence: CASSFPPVNTQYF. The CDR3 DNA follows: TGTGCCAGCAGCTTTCCCCCGGTGAATACGCAGTATTTT.

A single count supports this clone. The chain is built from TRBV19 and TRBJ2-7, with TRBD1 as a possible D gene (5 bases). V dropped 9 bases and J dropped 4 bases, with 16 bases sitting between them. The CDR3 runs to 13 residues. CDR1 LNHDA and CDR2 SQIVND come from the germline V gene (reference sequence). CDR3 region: CASGNQGGYEQYF. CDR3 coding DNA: TGTGCCAGCGGCAATCAGGGTGGGTACGAGCAGTACTTC.

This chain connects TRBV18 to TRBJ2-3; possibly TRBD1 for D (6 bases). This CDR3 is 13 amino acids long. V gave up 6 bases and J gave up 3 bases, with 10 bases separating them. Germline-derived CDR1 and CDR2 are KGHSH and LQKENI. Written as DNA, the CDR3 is TGTGCCAGCTCCCCCCAGGGGACAGATACGCAGTATTTT. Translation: CASSPQGTDTQYF.

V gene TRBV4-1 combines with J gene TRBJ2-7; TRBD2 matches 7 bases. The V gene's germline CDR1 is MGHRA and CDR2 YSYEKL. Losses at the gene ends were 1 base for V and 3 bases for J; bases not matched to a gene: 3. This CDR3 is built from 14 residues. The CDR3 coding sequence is TGCGCCAGCAGCCAAGGGGCGGGAGACTACGAGCAGTACTTC. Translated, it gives CASSQGAGDYEQYF.

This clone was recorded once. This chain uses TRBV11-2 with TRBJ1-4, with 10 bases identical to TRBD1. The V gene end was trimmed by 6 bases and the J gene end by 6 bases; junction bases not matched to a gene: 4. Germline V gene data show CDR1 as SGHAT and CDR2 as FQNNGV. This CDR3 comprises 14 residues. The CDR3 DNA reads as TGTGCCAGCAGTCTGGGACAGGGGTATGAAAAACTGTTTTTT. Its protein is CASSLGQGYEKLFF.

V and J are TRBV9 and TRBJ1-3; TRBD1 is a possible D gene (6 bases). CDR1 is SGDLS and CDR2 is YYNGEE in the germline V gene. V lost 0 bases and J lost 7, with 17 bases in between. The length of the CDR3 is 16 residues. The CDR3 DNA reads TGTGCCAGCAGCGTAGGTCTCCGCGAGGGGGATAACACCATATATTTT. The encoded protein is CASSVGLREGDNTIYF.

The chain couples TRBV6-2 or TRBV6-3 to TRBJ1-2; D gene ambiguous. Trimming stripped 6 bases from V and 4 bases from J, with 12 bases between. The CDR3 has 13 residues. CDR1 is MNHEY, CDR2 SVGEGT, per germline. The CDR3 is CASSPRSVYGYTF. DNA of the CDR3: TGTGCCAGCAGCCCCAGGTCTGTCTATGGCTACACCTTC.

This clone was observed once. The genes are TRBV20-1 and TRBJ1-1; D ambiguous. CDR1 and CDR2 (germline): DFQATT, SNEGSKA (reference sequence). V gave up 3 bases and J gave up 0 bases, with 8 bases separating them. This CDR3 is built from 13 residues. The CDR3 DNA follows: TGCAGTGCTAGTATGACAATGAACACTGAAGCTTTCTTT. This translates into CSASMTMNTEAFF.

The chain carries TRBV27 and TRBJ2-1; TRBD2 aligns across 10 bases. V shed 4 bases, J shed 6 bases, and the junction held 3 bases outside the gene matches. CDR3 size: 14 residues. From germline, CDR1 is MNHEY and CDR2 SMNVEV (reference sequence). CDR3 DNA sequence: TGTGCCAGCAGTTGGGCTAGCGGGAGCAATGAGCAGTTCTTC. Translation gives CASSWASGSNEQFF.

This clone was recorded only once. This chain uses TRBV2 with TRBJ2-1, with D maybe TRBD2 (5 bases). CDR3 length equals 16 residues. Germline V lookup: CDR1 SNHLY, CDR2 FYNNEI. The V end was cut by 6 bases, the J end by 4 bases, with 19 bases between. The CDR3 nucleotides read TGTGCCAGCAGCGAAAGGACTGGCCCCATATACAATGAGCAGTTCTTC. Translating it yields CASSERTGPIYNEQFF.